The T cell receptor beta chain described here comes from a study of shared clonotypes between healthy human individuals. Per the germline V gene, CDR1 is MNHEY and CDR2 is SMNVEV (reference sequence). After removal of 0 bases from V and 5 bases from J, the junction contained 14 bases not matched to a gene. The CDR3 covers 20 residues. This table comes from immunoSEQ multiplex PCR, and its TCRdb copy is limited to in-frame clones, with some not included. In the table there are fewer than 850,000 clones, less than 95% of which are singletons. The V call is TRBV27, the J call TRBJ2-5; 14 nucleotides match TRBD2. Source material: memory CD8+ T cells from PBMCs. As to subset: CD45RO+ cells pooled with CCR7-negative TemRA cells. This sequence originates from a man aged 18 to 29 in good health. Some clones in this sample may be carry-over from other donors' samples. The CDR3 is CASSLSISGLAGEPGETQYF. The CDR3, as DNA: TGTGCCAGCAGTTTATCTATATCGGGACTAGCGGGAGAGCCCGGGGAGACCCAGTACTTC.